The clone carrying this T cell receptor (beta chain) has a count of ten or more. Its specificity is unknown. Genomic DNA acted as the template from which TCR beta VDJ combination and CDR3 sequence profiling were carried out. From the reads, TCRdb called clonotypes with MiXCR, one entry per CDR3 protein. This sample has fewer than 150,000 distinct CDR3 sequences; more than 40% occur once, and the top ten carry around 2.5%. The record originates from a study of CD8+CD57+ T cells in acquired aplastic anemia. The wider study: Sorted CD4+ plus CD8+ cells gave DNA averaging roughly 3.5 ug.

CDR1 and CDR2 from the germline V gene are MNHEY and SVGAGI. The CDR3 is 15 residues long. V lost 2 bases and J lost 1; bases outside the gene matches: 5. Study conclusions and caveats: Overlap between patients and controls comprised roughly 30 CD8+ CDR3 sequences. The CD8+ Simpson's diversity of patients and controls was not significantly different.

The chain employs TRBV6-5 and TRBJ2-7; TRBD2 agrees at 7 bases. The sequenced sample consisted of sorted CD4+, CD8+, or CD8+CD57+ T cells (not recorded which) from PBMCs. The clonotype was recovered from a human donor in good health, serving as a control. CDR3 amino acids: CASSYMGGRSYEQYF. The CDR3 nucleotides read TGTGCCAGCAGTTACATGGGGGGGAGGTCCTACGAGCAGTACTTC.